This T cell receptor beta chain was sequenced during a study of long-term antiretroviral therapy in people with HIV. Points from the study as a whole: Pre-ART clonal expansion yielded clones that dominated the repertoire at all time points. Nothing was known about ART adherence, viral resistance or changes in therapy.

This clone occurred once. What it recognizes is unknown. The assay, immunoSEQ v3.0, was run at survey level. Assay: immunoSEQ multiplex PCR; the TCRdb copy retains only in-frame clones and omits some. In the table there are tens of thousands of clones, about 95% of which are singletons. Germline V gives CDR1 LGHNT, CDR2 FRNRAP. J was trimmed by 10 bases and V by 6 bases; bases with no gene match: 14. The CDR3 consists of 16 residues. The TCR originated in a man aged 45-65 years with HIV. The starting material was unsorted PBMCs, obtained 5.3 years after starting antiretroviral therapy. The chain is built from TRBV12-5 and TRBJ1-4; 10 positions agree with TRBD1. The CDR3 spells CASGDGTGDEVLKLFF. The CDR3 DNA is TGTGCTAGTGGGGACGGGACAGGGGATGAGGTTTTAAAACTGTTTTTT. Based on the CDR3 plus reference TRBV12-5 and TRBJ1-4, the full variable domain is DARVTQTPRHKVTEMGQEVTMRCQPILGHNTVFWYRQTMMQGLELLAYFRNRAPLDDSGMPKDRFSAEMPDATLATLKIQPSEPRDSAVYFCASGDGTGDEVLKLFFGSGTQLSVL.